This is a list of T cell receptor beta chains from one sample in a study of siplizumab effects on memory and regulatory T cells. TCRdb's table, derived via immunoSEQ multiplex PCR, lists solely in-frame clones and lacks some. The sample holds 100,000 or so clones, about nine tenths seen once. Sample: non-Treg CD4+ T cells sorted from blood. The origin of the receptors is a human donor in good health. The CDR3 runs from the conserved cysteine through the conserved F or W. The D gene is left open where the match is weak. Some rows mark clone size as missing; the rest say once, few, many or name a class of expanded clone.

V,D,size,J,DNA,CDR3
TRBV7-8,.,few,TRBJ2-7,TGTGCCAGCAGCCAAGAACTGGGCGCCTACGAGCAGTACTTC,CASSQELGAYEQYF
TRBV14,TRBD1,.,TRBJ2-7,TGTGCCAGCAGCCGAGCGGAGTTCTTAGGGACAGCCAGCTCCTACGAGCAGTACTTC,CASSRAEFLGTASSYEQYF
TRBV2,TRBD1,.,TRBJ2-7,TGTGCCAGCGTACTTCAGGGGGCGCTCCCCGAGCAGTACTTC,CASVLQGALPEQYF
TRBV6-5,TRBD1,.,TRBJ1-1,TGTGCCAGCAGCAAGACAGGGTTCGACACTGAAGCTTTCTTT,CASSKTGFDTEAFF
TRBV10-2,TRBD2,.,TRBJ2-7,TGCGCCAGCACTAGGACTAGCGGGAGCGGCGAGCAGTACTTC,CASTRTSGSGEQYF
TRBV6-6,.,.,TRBJ1-2,TGTGCCAGCACGCCCATGAACTATGGCTACACCTTC,CASTPMNYGYTF
TRBV7-9,.,once,TRBJ2-3,TGTGCCAGCAGCCCTCGGACTACCGGAACGCAGTATTTT,CASSPRTTGTQYF
TRBV19,TRBD2,.,TRBJ2-3,TGTGCCAGTAGTACACTAGCGGGGATCACAGATACGCAGTATTTT,CASSTLAGITDTQYF
TRBV21-1,.,.,TRBJ1-3,TGTGCCAGCAGCAAAGACACCCGTACTCTGGGAAACACCATATATTTT,CASSKDTRTLGNTIYF
TRBV19,.,.,TRBJ2-5,TGTGCCAGTAGTATGGAAGGGCGGGAGACCCAGTACTTC,CASSMEGRETQYF
TRBV5-1,.,.,TRBJ2-3,TGCGCCAGCAGCTTGGGGATAGAAAGTGATACGCAGTATTTT,CASSLGIESDTQYF
TRBV23-1,.,.,TRBJ2-7,TGCGCCAGCAGTCAATCTCCGCACAGCTCCTACGAGCAGTACTTC,CASSQSPHSSYEQYF
TRBV7-8,TRBD1,once,TRBJ2-4,TGTGCCAGCAGCTTACCAGGGGGCCGTAACATTCAGTACTTC,CASSLPGGRNIQYF
TRBV7-2,.,.,TRBJ1-2,TGTGCCAGCAGCTTAGCGTTCAGGGGCTATGGCTACACCTTC,CASSLAFRGYGYTF
TRBV19,TRBD2,.,TRBJ2-1,TGTGCCACCAATAGCGGGACCGGCTATGAGCAGTTCTTC,CATNSGTGYEQFF
TRBV6-5,TRBD1,few,TRBJ2-3,TGTGCCAGCAAGACAGGGGGAGATACGCAGTATTTT,CASKTGGDTQYF
TRBV25-1,.,.,TRBJ1-1,TGTGCCAGCAGTGCCGACAGGACTGAAGCTTTCTTT,CASSADRTEAFF
TRBV5-4,.,once,TRBJ1-1,TGTGCCAGCAGCTTCCGTCCCGGGGTGAACACTGAAGCTTTCTTT,CASSFRPGVNTEAFF
TRBV15,.,.,TRBJ2-7,TGTGCCACCAGCAGAGCTCCCACAGACGAGCAGTACTTC,CATSRAPTDEQYF
TRBV6-1,.,once,TRBJ1-5,TGTGCCAGCAGTGATGGGAGATCCAATCAGCCCCAGCATTTT,CASSDGRSNQPQHF
TRBV7-2,.,.,TRBJ1-4,TGTGCCAGCAGTCGTCTCCGGGGGGAAAAACTGTTTTTT,CASSRLRGEKLFF
TRBV7-8,.,.,TRBJ2-7,TGTGCCAGCAGTGGGGGGCTAAACACCTACGAGCAGTACTTC,CASSGGLNTYEQYF
TRBV19,.,.,TRBJ2-3,TGTGCCAGTAGTTTCAGCACAGATACGCAGTATTTT,CASSFSTDTQYF
TRBV19,TRBD2,.,TRBJ2-7,TGTGCCAGTAGTGAACTACTAGCGGGAAGCTCCTACGAGCAGTACTTC,CASSELLAGSSYEQYF
TRBV2,TRBD2,.,TRBJ2-5,TGTGCCAGCAGTATCTTAGCGGGAAAACTAGAGACCCAGTACTTC,CASSILAGKLETQYF
TRBV28,.,.,TRBJ2-3,TGTGCCAGCAGTCCCCAGGCCGTTAGGACAGATACGCAGTATTTT,CASSPQAVRTDTQYF
TRBV5-4,.,.,TRBJ2-3,TGTGCCAGCAGCTTCGCAGATACGCAGTATTTT,CASSFADTQYF
TRBV7-9,.,.,TRBJ2-7,TGTGCCAGCAGCTCAAGCTTAGATCGTCTCGGCAGGGGCTACGAGCAGTACTTC,CASSSSLDRLGRGYEQYF
TRBV2,.,once,TRBJ2-1,TGTGCCAGCAGTGACGGGGTCAGTTACAATGAGCAGTTCTTC,CASSDGVSYNEQFF
TRBV6-5,.,.,TRBJ2-7,TGTGCCAGCAGTCGTAGTTCGGCCTACGAGCAGTACTTC,CASSRSSAYEQYF
TRBV20-1,TRBD1,.,TRBJ2-7,TGCAGTGCTAAGACAGGGGATTGGCAGTACTTC,CSAKTGDWQYF
TRBV5-6,.,.,TRBJ2-3,TGTGCCAGCAGCCCCCCCGGCACAGATACGCAGTATTTT,CASSPPGTDTQYF
TRBV28,TRBD2,.,TRBJ2-1,TGTGCCAGCAGTTTATTTCGGGGACTACCCTACAATGAGCAGTTCTTC,CASSLFRGLPYNEQFF
TRBV5-1,.,.,TRBJ1-1,TGCGCCAGCAGCTTGAATACAGGGACGGCGACTGAAGCTTTCTTT,CASSLNTGTATEAFF
TRBV7-9,TRBD2,once,TRBJ2-2,TGTGCCAGCAGCCCCTGGGGGGGAGTTGCCGGGGAGCTGTTTTTT,CASSPWGGVAGELFF
TRBV5-4,.,.,TRBJ1-1,TGTGCCAGCAGCCAACCAAACACTGAAGCTTTCTTT,CASSQPNTEAFF
TRBV28,.,.,TRBJ1-3,TGTGCCAGCAGCTCACCCCGGGGGCGGGTCTCTGGAAACACCATATATTTT,CASSSPRGRVSGNTIYF
TRBV18,TRBD1,.,TRBJ1-4,TGTGCCAGCTCACCGCAGGGGGAGCCGGAAAAACTGTTTTTT,CASSPQGEPEKLFF